This T cell receptor (beta chain) was retrieved from a study of sequential checkpoint blockade in melanoma. Study-wide background: Randomization was 1:1 between first-line nivolumab→ipilimumab and ipilimumab→nivolumab.

The ends were cut back, 1 base at V and 2 bases at J, with 14 bases in the middle. CDR3 length: 16 residues. Germline loops: CDR1 SGHVS, CDR2 FQNEAQ. Clones were read by immunoSEQ multiplex PCR, and TCRdb kept only the in-frame ones, dropping some. The sample holds about 13,000 clones, roughly 76% seen once. Treatment here: randomized to nivolumab then ipilimumab (arm A) or the reverse (arm B). No patient had prior DNA-damaging chemotherapy. Sorted cells were live CD3+CD8+, lacking CD19 and CD56, from PBMCs. The TCR was taken from a human patient with melanoma. Some clones in this sample may be carry-over from other donors' samples. The material sequenced was CD8+ T cells sorted from blood (inferred from file names), taken from a patient given nivolumab and ipilimumab in sequence. This chain connects TRBV7-8 to TRBJ1-2; D gene uncertain. CDR3 nucleotide sequence: TGTGCCAGCAGCTTAGTGGGCGGACTTGCAAACTATGGCTACACCTTC. Its translation: CASSLVGGLANYGYTF.